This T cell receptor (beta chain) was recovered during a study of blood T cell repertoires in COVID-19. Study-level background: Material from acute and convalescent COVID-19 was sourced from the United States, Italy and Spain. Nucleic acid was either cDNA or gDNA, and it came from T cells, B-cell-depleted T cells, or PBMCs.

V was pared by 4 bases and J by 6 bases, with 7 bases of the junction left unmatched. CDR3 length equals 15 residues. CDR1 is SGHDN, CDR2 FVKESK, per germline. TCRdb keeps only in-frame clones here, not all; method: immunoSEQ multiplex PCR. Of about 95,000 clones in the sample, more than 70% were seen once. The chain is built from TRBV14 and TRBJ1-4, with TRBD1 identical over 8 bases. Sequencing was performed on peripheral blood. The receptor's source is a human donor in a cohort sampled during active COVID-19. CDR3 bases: TGTGCCAGCAGCCTACAGGGGGTCCGACATGAAAAACTGTTTTTT. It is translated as CASSLQGVRHEKLFF. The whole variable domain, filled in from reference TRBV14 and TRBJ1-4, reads EAGVTQFPSHSVIEKGQTVTLRCDPISGHDNLYWYRRVMGKEIKFLLHFVKESKQDESGMPNNRFLAERTGGTYSTLKVQPAELEDSGVYFCASSLQGVRHEKLFFGSGTQLSVL.